Included here is one T cell receptor (beta chain) sequence, with context. Its antigen is as yet unknown. These data belong to a study of beta chain features in type 1 diabetes. Whole-study results and caveats: In cDNA sequencing, cells with high TCR expression could be over-represented. Moderate yet significant TCRB CDR3 shortening was seen in Type 1 diabetes patients in all four CD4+ subsets. The naive, central memory and Treg TCRB repertoires of patients appeared to be more similar to one another than those of healthy donors.

The isolated RNA, all of it, was reverse transcribed, so expressed TCRB transcripts were what got sequenced. The repertoire was sequenced with immunoSEQ multiplex PCR; TCRdb's copy has only in-frame clones and lacks some. The sample holds 250,000 to 300,000 clones, around an eighth seen once. CD45RO/CCR7/CD25/CD127/CD95/CD27 staining was used to isolate CD4+ naive, central memory, regulatory and stem cell-like memory cells by sorting. The CDR3 has 15 residues. V lost 5 bases to trimming and J lost 0 bases; unmatched junction nucleotides: 3. CDR1 is SEHNR, CDR2 FQNEAQ, per germline (reference sequence).

The clonotype comes from a man aged 30-40 years with type 1 diabetes. The V and J genes are TRBV7-9 and TRBJ2-3; 9 nucleotides agree with TRBD2. Sequencing was carried out using naive CD4+ T cells from blood. The CDR3 here is CASSPSGKSTDTQYF. CDR3 nucleotide sequence: TGTGCCAGCAGCCCTAGCGGGAAGAGCACAGATACGCAGTATTTT.